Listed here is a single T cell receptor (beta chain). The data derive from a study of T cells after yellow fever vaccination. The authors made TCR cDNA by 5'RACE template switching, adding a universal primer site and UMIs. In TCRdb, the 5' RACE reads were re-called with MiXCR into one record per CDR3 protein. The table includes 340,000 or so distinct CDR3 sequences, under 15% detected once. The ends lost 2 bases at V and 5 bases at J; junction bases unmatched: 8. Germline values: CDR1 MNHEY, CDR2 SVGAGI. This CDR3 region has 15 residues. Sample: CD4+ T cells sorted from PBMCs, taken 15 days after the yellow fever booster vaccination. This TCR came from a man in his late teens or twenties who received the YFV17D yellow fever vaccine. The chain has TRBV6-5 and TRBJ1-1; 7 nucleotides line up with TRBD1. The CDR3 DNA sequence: TGTGCCAGCAGTTACCACCCCGACAGGGAGACTGAAGCTTTCTTT. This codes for CASSYHPDRETEAFF.